This TCR beta chain was sequenced in a study of OX40 agonist ivuxolimab in advanced cancers. As for the study in general: Three patients, one with hepatocellular carcinoma and two with cutaneous melanoma, achieved partial responses.

Germline values: CDR1 SGHRS, CDR2 YFSETQ. Trimming cost V 1 base and J 2 bases, with 19 bases left between them. The length of the CDR3 is 18 residues. TCRdb's table, derived via immunoSEQ multiplex PCR, lists solely in-frame clones and lacks some. The sample records more than 60,000 clones, 90% being singletons. This rearrangement joins TRBV5-1 to TRBJ2-1; D tentatively fits TRBD1 or TRBD2 (7 bases each). This clonotype was sampled from an adult with an advanced solid tumor such as melanoma, head and neck, liver or kidney cancer. Sample: CD4+ or CD8+ T cells sorted from blood, taken in a trial of the OX40 agonist ivuxolimab. The chain's CDR3 is CASSLWGGQGGPYNEQFF. The CDR3 DNA sequence: TGCGCCAGCAGCTTGTGGGGAGGGCAGGGGGGTCCCTACAATGAGCAGTTCTTC. Full variable domain (outside the CDR3, taken from reference TRBV5-1 and TRBJ2-1): KAGVTQTPRYLIKTRGQQVTLSCSPISGHRSVSWYQQTPGQGLQFLFEYFSETQRNKGNFPGRFSGRQFSNSRSEMNVSTLELGDSALYLCASSLWGGQGGPYNEQFFGPGTRLTVL.